The next 7 T cell receptor beta chains were all read from a single sample in a study of blood T cell repertoires in COVID-19. Generated by immunoSEQ multiplex PCR, the TCRdb table keeps only in-frame clones and is missing some. The profile shows 250,000 or so clones, about 90% of them singletons. Material: peripheral blood. The receptors derive from a woman aged 55-70 years with acute or convalescent COVID-19.

This chain joins TRBV6-5 and TRBJ1-2; D remains ambiguous. Germline V gene lookup returns CDR1 MNHEY and CDR2 SVGAGI. Between the trimmed V and J ends, which lost 6 bases and 1 base, there was a span of 18 bases. This CDR3 is built from 16 residues. The CDR3 DNA is TGTGCCAGCAGCTACGAGCGGCGCTCAATTAACTATGGCTACACCTTC. It specifies CASSYERRSINYGYTF.

V usage is TRBV29-1 and J usage is TRBJ2-1; possibly TRBD2 for D (5 bases). Germline CDR1 SQVTM, CDR2 ANQGSEA. The CDR3 has 15 residues. V shed 0 bases and J shed 3 bases, with 12 bases lying between them. The chain's CDR3 is CSVEDIFEGYNEQFF. In nucleotides, the CDR3 is TGCAGCGTTGAAGATATTTTTGAGGGCTACAATGAGCAGTTCTTC.

This chain joins TRBV7-2 and TRBJ1-5, with D maybe TRBD1 (5 bases). V was trimmed by 2 bases and J by 0 bases, leaving 8 bases between them. Germline lookup yields CDR1 SGHTA and CDR2 FQGNSA. The CDR3 has 15 amino acids. This CDR3 is CASSLNRISNQPQHF. The CDR3 DNA reads as TGTGCCAGCAGCTTAAACAGGATTAGCAATCAGCCCCAGCATTTT.

The gene calls are TRBV7-6 and TRBJ1-3; maybe TRBD1 (6 bases). The germline CDR1 and CDR2 sequences are SGHVS and FNYEAQ. The length of the CDR3 is 14 residues. The V end lost 3 bases, the J end lost 8 bases, and 14 bases lay between the germline ends. CDR3 bases: TGTGCCAGCAGCTTGGGCGGGGGCGTCGACACCATATATTTT. Translating it yields CASSLGGGVDTIYF. Filled out from reference TRBV7-6 and TRBJ1-3, the complete variable domain reads GAGVSQSPRYKVTKRGQDVALRCDPISGHVSLYWYRQALGQGPEFLTYFNYEAQQDKSGLPNDRFSAERPEGSISTLTIQRTEQRDSAMYRCASSLGGGVDTIYFGEGSWLTVV.

V usage is TRBV11-1 and J usage is TRBJ1-2, with TRBD1 matching 12 bases. The CDR3 sequence is 15 residues long. V dropped 4 bases and J dropped 3; count of bases not matched to a gene: 3. CDR1 is SGHAT, CDR2 FQDESV, per germline (reference sequence). The CDR3 loop is CASSSGQGAHYGYTF. In nucleotides, the CDR3 is TGTGCCAGCAGCTCGGGACAGGGGGCCCACTATGGCTACACCTTC.

This chain connects TRBV19 to TRBJ2-3, with TRBD1 matching over 7 bases. Germline CDR1 reads LNHDA; CDR2 reads SQIVND (reference sequence). The CDR3 runs 14 residues. The trim removed 10 bases at V and 3 bases at J, leaving 10 bases unmatched. In nucleotides, the CDR3 is TGTGCCACCGCTCGGGACAGTCAGACAGATACGCAGTATTTT. Translation gives CATARDSQTDTQYF.

This clone occurred once. Its ends do not fully match the called genes, so a read error is possible. The rearrangement joins TRBV6-6 to TRBJ1-1, with TRBD1 matching over 10 bases. CDR1 MNHNY and CDR2 SVGAGI come from the germline V gene (reference sequence). CDR3 length: 14 residues. The CDR3 reads CASSPGQGNPEAFF. CDR3 DNA: TGTGCCAGCAGTCCGGGACAGGGGAACCCTGAAGCTTTCTTT.